The 26 T cell receptor beta chains below come from one sample, sequenced in a study of memory CD8 T cells in hepatitis C reinfection. Sequencing used immunoSEQ multiplex PCR; TCRdb keeps in-frame clones, though not all of them. The data contain about 43,000 clones, about 91% of them singletons. Time point defined: late/post reinfection, 12 to 24 weeks after detection. The sorted cells went straight to TCR sequencing with no prior in vitro expansion. Sequenced input: naive CD8+ T cells sorted from blood. These receptors were collected from a man younger than 30 with hepatitis C virus infection.

This chain links TRBV6-1 with TRBJ2-7; unclear D gene. Germline V CDR1 and CDR2: MNHNS, SASEGT. V was clipped by 4 bases and J by 3 bases, with 10 bases between them. The CDR3 is 13 amino acids. CDR3 sequence reads: CASSASRFYEQYF. CDR3 nucleotides: TGTGCCAGCAGTGCCTCGCGGTTCTACGAGCAGTACTTC.

This clone showed up just once. The rearrangement links TRBV27 to TRBJ1-1; 8 nucleotides align to TRBD1. The CDR3 covers 17 residues. In germline, CDR1 is MNHEY, CDR2 SMNVEV (reference sequence). J was trimmed by 1 base and V by 7 bases; bases with no gene match: 14. CDR3 DNA: TGTGCCAGCAACCCCGGACCGGGACAGGACCCGAACACTGAAGCTTTCTTT. Residues: CASNPGPGQDPNTEAFF.

In this sample, this clone turned up once. The chain joins TRBV7-9 to TRBJ2-5; the D is unclear. This CDR3 contains 13 residues. V dropped 5 bases and J dropped 1 base, with 8 bases sitting between them. Germline values: CDR1 SEHNR, CDR2 FQNEAQ (reference sequence). The CDR3 protein is CASSPAVQETQYF. The CDR3, as DNA: TGTGCCAGCAGCCCCGCGGTCCAAGAGACCCAGTACTTC.

A remark on this clone: Other nucleotide sequences from this sample produce the same CDR3. The CDR3 spells CASTVYRGADTQYF. CDR3 DNA: TGTGCCAGTACGGTTTACAGGGGGGCAGATACGCAGTATTTT. The rearrangement joins TRBV27 to TRBJ2-3; 8 positions agree with TRBD1. After removal of 9 bases from V and 4 bases from J, the junction contained 9 bases not matched to a gene. The germline CDR1 and CDR2 sequences are MNHEY and SMNVEV (reference sequence). CDR3 size: 14 residues.

The rearrangement links TRBV28 to TRBJ2-2; D remains unclear. The ends were cut back, 8 bases at V and 7 bases at J, with 8 bases in the middle. In germline, CDR1 is MDHEN, CDR2 SYDVKM. This CDR3 is 11 amino acids long. Written as DNA, the CDR3 is TGTGCCAGCTCAGATCTCGGGGAGCTGTTTTTT. It yields the protein CASSDLGELFF.

The chain combines TRBV4-1 with TRBJ2-3; 11 positions match TRBD2. Germline V gives CDR1 MGHRA, CDR2 YSYEKL. J gave up 2 bases and V 4 bases, and 17 bases lay outside the gene matches. The CDR3 is 20 residues long. The CDR3 sequence: CASSLQALAGGWSPTDTQYF. The CDR3 nucleotides are TGCGCCAGCAGCCTCCAGGCCCTAGCGGGAGGATGGTCCCCCACAGATACGCAGTATTTT.

This chain uses TRBV6-5 with TRBJ1-6, with unresolved D. Germline V gene sequence: CDR1 MNHEY, CDR2 SVGAGI. This CDR3 comprises 13 residues. Trimming stripped 5 bases from V and 6 bases from J, with 8 bases between. CDR3 residues: CASSEVANSPLHF. DNA of the CDR3: TGTGCCAGCAGTGAGGTAGCTAATTCACCCCTCCACTTT.

The chain recombines TRBV14 with TRBJ2-5; 10 positions agree with TRBD2. The end of the DNA is better explained by TRBJ2-7, so the J call may be wrong. Germline lookup yields CDR1 SGHDN and CDR2 FVKESK. The CDR3 has 16 amino acids. Written as DNA, the CDR3 is TGTGCCAGCAGCCTCGGACTAGCGGAAGACTCCTACGAGCAGTACTTC. Encoded protein: CASSLGLAEDSYEQYF.

The chain is built from TRBV19 and TRBJ2-7; D is undetermined. Trimming shortened V by 3 bases and J by 2 bases, and 8 bases separated the two germline ends. This CDR3 has 13 amino acids. Per the germline V gene, CDR1 is LNHDA and CDR2 is SQIVND (reference sequence). The CDR3 spells CASSMAVAYEQYF. DNA for the CDR3: TGTGCCAGTAGTATGGCAGTCGCCTACGAGCAGTACTTC.

Points on this clone: Other DNA sequences in the sample encode the same CDR3. The chain uses TRBV11-2 and TRBJ1-1; 9 nucleotides agree with TRBD1. Germline V lookup: CDR1 SGHAT, CDR2 FQNNGV. The V and J ends lost 5 bases and 1 base, in that order; junction bases with no gene match: 2. The CDR3 spans 14 residues. CDR3 nucleotides: TGTGCCAGCAGCCCGGGACAGGGGAACACTGAAGCTTTCTTT. Its protein is CASSPGQGNTEAFF.

This chain uses TRBV7-6 with TRBJ2-6; perhaps TRBD1 as D (5 bases). The CDR3 is 16 amino acids. Trimming removed 6 bases from V and 2 bases from J, with 14 bases in between. Germline V gene lookup returns CDR1 SGHVS and CDR2 FNYEAQ. In DNA form, the CDR3 reads TGTGCCAGCAGTACTGGGGCCGGAGCTGGGGCCAACGTCCTGACTTTC. This encodes CASSTGAGAGANVLTF.

The chain employs TRBV4-1 and TRBJ1-6; D unclear. This CDR3 comprises 18 residues. V was trimmed by 0 bases and J by 0 bases, leaving 12 bases between them. Germline-derived CDR1 and CDR2 are MGHRA and YSYEKL. CDR3 residues: CASSQDLFMSSYNSPLHF. The CDR3 DNA sequence: TGCGCCAGCAGCCAAGATCTCTTCATGAGCTCCTATAATTCACCCCTCCACTTT.

This chain links TRBV28 with TRBJ2-7, with D perhaps TRBD2 (6 bases). Germline assignment: CDR1 MDHEN and CDR2 SYDVKM. The CDR3 is made up of 16 amino acids. Trimming cost V 5 bases and J 1 base, with 18 bases left between them. The CDR3 DNA is TGTGCCAGCAGTACCCTGGGGGGAGGAGGGTCCTACGAGCAGTACTTC. This gives the protein CASSTLGGGGSYEQYF.

The chain is built from TRBV11-2 and TRBJ1-1; maybe TRBD1 (6 bases). This CDR3 is built from 11 residues. V gave up 7 bases and J gave up 7 bases, with 10 bases separating them. Germline-derived CDR1 and CDR2 are SGHAT and FQNNGV. As DNA, the CDR3 is TGTGCCAGCACAGTACAGGGTGAAGCTTTCTTT. Protein: CASTVQGEAFF.

The CDR3 loop is CASSLGDDNTEAFF. For the CDR3, the DNA is TGTGCCAGCAGCTTAGGAGACGATAACACTGAAGCTTTCTTT. The gene calls are TRBV5-5 and TRBJ1-1, with D uncertain. Germline-derived CDR1 and CDR2 are SGHKS and YYEKEE (reference sequence). Trimming pared 2 bases from V and 2 bases from J, leaving 10 bases between. CDR3 length: 14 amino acids.

J is TRBJ2-3 and V is TRBV4-1; 7 bases are shared with TRBD2. This CDR3 is built from 13 residues. V dropped 0 bases and J dropped 6; count of bases not matched to a gene: 0. Germline CDR1 MGHRA, CDR2 YSYEKL. The CDR3 is CASSQEGGDTQYF. The CDR3 bases are TGCGCCAGCAGCCAAGAGGGAGGGGATACGCAGTATTTT.

The genes are TRBV5-1 and TRBJ2-5; D is perhaps TRBD1 (6 bases). The CDR3 is made up of 17 amino acids. In germline, CDR1 is SGHRS, CDR2 YFSETQ. Trimming took 3 bases from V and 4 from J, leaving 22 bases between them. CDR3 nucleotide sequence: TGCGCCAGCAGCTGGGGGCAGGAGCGGTCTTCGGGAGAGACCCAGTACTTC. Encoded protein: CASSWGQERSSGETQYF.

V and J are TRBV4-1 and TRBJ2-7; D is perhaps TRBD1 (5 bases). This CDR3 region has 15 residues. Trimming took 0 bases from V and 1 from J, leaving 10 bases between them. CDR1 is MGHRA, CDR2 YSYEKL, per germline. The CDR3 region has the DNA TGCGCCAGCAGCCAAGAGACAGCCCAGTCCTACGAGCAGTACGTC. It specifies CASSQETAQSYEQYV.

This rearrangement joins TRBV9 to TRBJ2-3; D may be TRBD2 (5 bases). The CDR3 consists of 14 residues. Germline values: CDR1 SGDLS, CDR2 YYNGEE. Trimming took 4 bases from V and 2 from J, leaving 11 bases between them. CDR3 nucleotide sequence: TGTGCCAGCAGCACCGCGGGTCTCACAGATACGCAGTATTTT. Its protein product is CASSTAGLTDTQYF.

The chain recombines TRBV7-9 with TRBJ2-7, with 8 bases fitting TRBD2. After removal of 6 bases from V and 2 bases from J, the junction contained 6 bases not matched to a gene. Germline lookup yields CDR1 SEHNR and CDR2 FQNEAQ (reference sequence). The CDR3 spans 14 residues. Written as DNA, the CDR3 is TGTGCCAGCAGTTCTAGCGGGCGGCCCTACGAGCAGTACTTC. This codes for CASSSSGRPYEQYF.

This sequence joins TRBV6-6 and TRBJ2-1; TRBD2 matches at 9 bases. The CDR3 extends over 16 amino acids. Looked up from germline, CDR1 is MNHNY and CDR2 is SVGAGI (reference sequence). J gave up 6 bases and V 0 bases, and 6 bases lay outside the gene matches. The CDR3: CASSYSAGGLANEQFF. The CDR3 DNA sequence: TGTGCCAGCAGTTACTCGGCGGGAGGGTTGGCCAATGAGCAGTTCTTC.

The chain joins TRBV27 to TRBJ2-1; 10 bases line up with TRBD1. CDR1 is MNHEY, CDR2 SMNVEV, per germline (reference sequence). V shed 3 bases and J 2 bases; nucleotides not matched to a gene: 4. The CDR3 consists of 16 residues. CDR3 in DNA: TGTGCCAGCAGTTTGGGGGGGACAGGGGCCTACAATGAGCAGTTCTTC. Translated, it gives CASSLGGTGAYNEQFF.

This clone was detected only a few times. The V call is TRBV7-9, the J call TRBJ1-2; D gene unclear. V was pared by 1 base and J by 8 bases, with 8 bases between. CDR3 length: 12 residues. The germline V gene encodes CDR1 SEHNR and CDR2 FQNEAQ (reference sequence). CDR3 DNA: TGTGCCAGCAGCTTAGGGGAGGACGGCTACACCTTC. It is translated as CASSLGEDGYTF.

This clone was recorded only once. The CDR3 DNA sequence: TGCGCCAGCAGTGAGGATAGCGGGGTGACCACAGATACGCAGTATTTT. Translation gives CASSEDSGVTTDTQYF. The V gene is TRBV10-1, the J gene TRBJ2-3, with 8 bases matching TRBD2. This CDR3 is built from 16 residues. Trimming took 2 bases from V and 2 from J; bases not matched to a gene: 6. In germline, CDR1 is WNHNN, CDR2 SYGVQD (reference sequence).

The chain carries TRBV5-4 and TRBJ2-7, with no clear D. The CDR3 loop spans 13 amino acids. Germline V CDR1 and CDR2: SGHNT, YYREEE (reference sequence). The CDR3 reads CASSFFDSFEQYV. The CDR3 nucleotides read TGTGCCAGCAGCTTCTTTGACTCCTTCGAGCAGTACGTC.

The chain carries TRBV7-8 and TRBJ1-2; 8 bases agree with TRBD1. Looked up from germline, CDR1 is SGHVS and CDR2 is FQNEAQ. CDR3 length equals 15 residues. V lost 1 base to trimming and J lost 1 base; unmatched junction nucleotides: 2. CDR3 sequence: CASSLGTGSNYGYTF. As DNA, the CDR3 is TGTGCCAGCAGCTTAGGGACAGGGAGTAACTATGGCTACACCTTC.